This T cell receptor beta chain was captured in a study of blood T cell repertoires in COVID-19 (TCRdb year 2020). Some background on the complete study: The collaborator samples originated in the United States, Italy and Spain and spanned the acute and convalescent phases of COVID-19. The dataset comprised deeply sampled blood TCRbeta repertoires from subjects exposed to, actively infected with, or recovered from COVID-19. The repertoires were released in a freely available public database intended as a resource for research on the immune response to SARS-CoV-2. The samples were drawn from two sources: the first 160 participants of the ongoing ImmuneRACE study, and 1,000 to 1,500 subjects contributed by 6 global collaborators. The prospective study material was composed of cDNA or gDNA derived from T cells, B-cell-depleted T cells, or PBMCs. Where HLA class I and class II types were available, the types were taken from metadata supplied by the sample provider, not from assay-based typing. A de-identified subject ID, COVID-19 status, age in years and sex were almost always included in the sample metadata.

The CDR3 runs 14 residues from the cysteine to the phenylalanine. Only the CDR3 portion is preserved as DNA: 42 bases, with reading frame beginning at the first base. Reading the germline V gene gives CDR1 SNHLY and CDR2 FYNNEI. Trimming removed 8 bases from V and 1 base from J; the gene matches leave 5 bases unexplained. Details on this clone: Its target antigen remains unknown. No base qualities exist here, and no much larger clone lies one base off it.

The immunoSEQ Assay, a bias-controlled multiplex PCR, was used to amplify TCRbeta CDR3 regions from genomic DNA. The original pipeline was this. The number of nucleated cells in each sample was estimated by amplification of reference gene primers within the assay. To quantify the absolute abundance of each unique TCRbeta CDR3 rearrangement, sequence reads were collapsed and filtered. Productive Simpson clonality was computed per sample as the square root of Simpson's diversity index over productive rearrangements. This is the immuneACCESS table as TCRdb keeps it, with only in-frame sequences that have V and J called. A part of the clones is gone; compared with another copy, unresolved V genes explain less than half, and the rest is unexplained. V and J calls and clone size come straight from that table; D and trimming were deduced from the DNA. The sample records 300,000 or so clones, about 91% of which are singletons. The ten largest clonotypes hold roughly 7% of the sample.

What the authors observed across the whole study: Clinical and demographic metadata were provided uncurated, with the amount varying by source and participant.

Samples from volunteer blood donors who had recovered from COVID-19 were contributed by a second Seattle source. Collaborating institutions collected whole blood in K2EDTA tubes following their own protocols. Collaborator samples were shipped for TCRbeta analysis as frozen whole blood, isolated PBMCs, or DNA extracted from either sample type. This TCR was sampled from a woman under 40 who had recovered from COVID-19. The sequenced material came from peripheral blood. The sequence is built from TRBV2 and TRBJ2-5; the junction holds 9 bases that match TRBD2. The bases read TGTGCCAGCGCCCTACTAGCGGGCCAAGAGACCCAGTACTTC. This is translated as CASALLAGQETQYF.